This TCR beta chain derives from a study of identical twins' blood T cells. Whole-study results and caveats: Twins shared more top CDR3 clonotypes than unrelated donors did. V gene usage reportedly matched far better within twin pairs than unrelated donors.

TCRdb itself ran the 5' RACE reads through MiXCR, one entry per CDR3 protein. The sample lists hundreds of thousands of distinct CDR3 sequences; 28% were seen once. This CDR3 spans 13 amino acids. Germline V gene data show CDR1 as SGHAT and CDR2 as FQNNGV. Losses at the gene ends were 7 bases for V and 3 bases for J; bases not matched to a gene: 2. About this clonotype itself: As yet, its antigen is unknown.

The clonotype was recovered from a woman between 18 and 49 years old in good health. The material sequenced was PBMCs. The gene calls are TRBV11-2 and TRBJ2-3; 9 nucleotides line up with TRBD1. Written as DNA, the CDR3 is TGTGCCAGCACCGGACAGGGGACAGATACGCAGTATTTT. This gives the protein CASTGQGTDTQYF.